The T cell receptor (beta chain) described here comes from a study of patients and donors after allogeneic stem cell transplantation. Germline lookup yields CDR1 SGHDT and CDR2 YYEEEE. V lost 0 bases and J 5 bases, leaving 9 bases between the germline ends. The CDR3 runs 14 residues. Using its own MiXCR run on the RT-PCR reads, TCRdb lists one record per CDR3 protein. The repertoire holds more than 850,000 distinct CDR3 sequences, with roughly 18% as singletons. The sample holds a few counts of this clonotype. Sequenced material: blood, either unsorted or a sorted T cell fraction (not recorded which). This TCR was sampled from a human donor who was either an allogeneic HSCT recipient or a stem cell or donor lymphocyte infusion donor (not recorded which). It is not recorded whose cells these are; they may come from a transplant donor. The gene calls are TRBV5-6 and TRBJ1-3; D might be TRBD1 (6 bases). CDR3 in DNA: TGTGCCAGCAGCTTGGAGGGGGACAGAAACACCATATATTTT. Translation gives CASSLEGDRNTIYF. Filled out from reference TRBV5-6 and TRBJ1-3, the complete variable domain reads DAGVTQSPTHLIKTRGQQVTLRCSPKSGHDTVSWYQQALGQGPQFIFQYYEEEERQRGNFPDRFSGHQFPNYSSELNVNALLLGDSALYLCASSLEGDRNTIYFGEGSWLTVV.